The 9 T cell receptor beta chains given below trace back to one sample, sequenced in a study of identical twins. TCRdb re-analysed the 5' RACE reads in MiXCR, keeping a single row per CDR3 protein. Of roughly 1.6 million distinct CDR3 sequences in the sample, roughly 35% are singletons; the top ten hold around 0.3%. The sequenced material came from cord blood. These receptors were obtained from a newborn girl in good health.

This clonotype has more than one count but fewer than ten. The chain employs TRBV5-1 and TRBJ2-1; 11 nucleotides match TRBD2. CDR1 SGHRS and CDR2 YFSETQ come from the germline V gene. J lost 5 bases, V lost 3 bases, and 10 bases had no gene match. The CDR3 is made up of 17 amino acids. CDR3 sequence reads: CASSSITLAGGNNEQFF. Written as DNA, the CDR3 is TGCGCCAGCAGCTCCATTACCTTAGCGGGAGGGAACAATGAGCAGTTCTTC.

The chain combines TRBV12-3 or TRBV12-4 with TRBJ2-4, with D unclear. The CDR3 is made up of 14 amino acids. V was shortened by 4 bases and J by 13 bases, with 20 bases between the two germline ends. The DNA of the CDR3 is TGTGCCAGCAGTTCGAAAAGAGAGTACAATGAGCAGTACTTC. It translates to CASSSKREYNEQYF.

The chain carries TRBV6-6 and TRBJ2-1; TRBD1 is a possible D gene (6 bases). CDR1 and CDR2 from the germline V gene are MNHNY and SVGAGI (reference sequence). There are 14 residues in the CDR3. V was trimmed by 6 bases and J by 8 bases, leaving 17 bases between them. The CDR3 spells CASRPVGARYEQFF. DNA of the CDR3: TGTGCCAGCAGACCAGTGGGGGCGAGGTATGAGCAGTTCTTC.

This clonotype was counted between two and nine times. This chain links TRBV27 with TRBJ2-1, with 10 bases lining up with TRBD1. The germline V gene encodes CDR1 MNHEY and CDR2 SMNVEV (reference sequence). The J segment lost 5 bases and the V segment lost 6 bases, leaving 4 bases of the junction unmatched. This CDR3 has 14 residues. The CDR3 sequence is CASRTGGYNNEQFF. The CDR3 nucleotides read TGTGCCAGCAGGACAGGGGGCTACAACAATGAGCAGTTCTTC.

The CDR3 nucleotides are TGTGCCACCAGTGGTCCGACCGGGACTAGCGGATACAATGAGCAGTACTTC. Translating gives CATSGPTGTSGYNEQYF. The genes are TRBV24-1 and TRBJ2-1; 11 bases align to TRBD2. The DNA end lines up better with TRBJ2-7; the J call may be wrong. CDR1 and CDR2 from the germline V gene are KGHDR and SFDVKD. There are 17 residues in the CDR3.

The chain couples TRBV6-1 to TRBJ1-5; 9 bases agree with TRBD1. Germline V gene lookup returns CDR1 MNHNS and CDR2 SASEGT. The length of the CDR3 is 18 residues. Trimming removed 1 base from V and 0 bases from J; junction bases left unmatched: 7. The CDR3 DNA reads as TGTGCCAGCAGTGAAGACCACAGGGGGCCTTATAGCAATCAGCCCCAGCATTTT. Translation: CASSEDHRGPYSNQPQHF.

This clonotype was detected only a few times. The chain links TRBV20-1 to TRBJ1-5, with a weak D call TRBD1 (5 bases). The V end lost 1 base, the J end lost 4 bases, and 11 bases lay between the germline ends. This CDR3 is 14 amino acids long. Per germline, CDR1 DFQATT and CDR2 SNEGSKA (reference sequence). The CDR3 loop is CSARVRGRNQPQHF. The CDR3 DNA follows: TGCAGTGCTAGAGTTCGGGGGAGGAATCAGCCCCAGCATTTT.

A remark on this clonotype: One end of the junction is discordant with germline, which a read error may explain. CDR3 sequence reads: CSSSYSIGVRGYYNEQYF. The CDR3 bases are TGTTCCAGCAGTTACTCGATAGGCGTACGCGGGTACTACAATGAGCAGTACTTC. The rearrangement joins TRBV6-5 to TRBJ2-1, with D perhaps matching TRBD2 (5 bases). The J call may be mistaken, given a closer DNA end match to TRBJ2-7. CDR1 and CDR2 from the germline V gene are MNHEY and SVGAGI. This CDR3 is 18 amino acids long.

This clonotype was detected a few times. The chain employs TRBV20-1 and TRBJ1-5; D is unclear. Per germline, CDR1 DFQATT and CDR2 SNEGSKA (reference sequence). Trimming pared 3 bases from V and 1 base from J, leaving 4 bases between. CDR3 size: 12 residues. The CDR3 region is CSASWSNQPQHF. CDR3 bases: TGCAGTGCTAGCTGGAGCAATCAGCCCCAGCATTTT.